The sequence of this T cell receptor (beta chain) was determined in a study of blood T cells in healthy people across ages. The study's findings and limits: With age, beta diversity per million T cells declined roughly linearly, significantly by 35 to 40. Conclusively comparing naive with antigen-experienced cells was impossible with unsorted PBMCs.

The germline CDR1 and CDR2 sequences are MDHEN and SYDVKM. The V end lost 8 bases, the J end lost 4 bases, and 17 bases lay between the germline ends. The length of the CDR3 is 15 residues. Concerning this clonotype: What it binds is unknown.

PCR was performed a second time for roughly 7 to 12 cycles using a sample-barcoded 5' primer and a J-beta primer mix. A tag from a template-switch adaptor with 12 random nucleotides marked each cDNA molecule. Each CDR3 protein is one row after TCRdb ran MiXCR on the 5' RACE reads. The sample carries approximately 600,000 distinct CDR3 sequences, roughly three fifths recorded once. The specimen sequenced was blood. The TCR sequence derives from a man in his sixties in good health. The chain uses TRBV28 and TRBJ1-4; maybe TRBD1 (5 bases). CDR3 sequence (DNA): TGTGCCAGCGGTGGGGCAGACAGAGGTAATGAAAAACTGTTTTTT. It codes for CASGGADRGNEKLFF.